The 27 T cell receptor beta chains presented below share a single source sample, sequenced in a study of B cell selection in AIRE deficiency. TCRdb keeps only in-frame clones here, not all; method: immunoSEQ multiplex PCR. This table holds about 22,000 clones, around nine tenths found once. Regulatory T cells were sorted as CD4+CD25hiCD127low/negative. Sequenced sample: CD4+CD25+ Tregs sorted from PBMCs. These TCRs come from a human donor in good health.

The chain combines TRBV5-4 with TRBJ1-4; 10 nucleotides match TRBD1. V shed 6 bases, J shed 5 bases, and the junction held 10 bases outside the gene matches. Per the germline V gene, CDR1 is SGHNT and CDR2 is YYREEE (reference sequence). The CDR3 has 16 amino acids. The CDR3 nucleotides are TGTGCCAGCACCGAAGCTGGGACAGGGGCAAATGAAAAACTGTTTTTT. Translation gives CASTEAGTGANEKLFF.

The CDR3 here is CASSLAGQRLVDTQYF. In DNA form, the CDR3 reads TGCGCCAGCAGCTTGGCCGGCCAGCGGTTGGTCGATACGCAGTATTTT. The chain links TRBV5-1 to TRBJ2-3; D possibly corresponds to TRBD2 (5 bases). CDR1 is SGHRS and CDR2 is YFSETQ in the germline V gene. V lost 0 bases, J lost 6 bases, and 17 bases lay in between. The CDR3 length is 16 residues.

This sequence joins TRBV18 and TRBJ2-2; D possibly corresponds to TRBD1 (6 bases). The V gene's germline CDR1 is KGHSH and CDR2 LQKENI. The CDR3 has 17 amino acids. V lost 2 bases and J lost 1, with 14 bases in between. The CDR3 spells CASSPNTGHVNTGELFF. DNA of the CDR3: TGTGCCAGCTCACCAAATACGGGACATGTGAACACCGGGGAGCTGTTTTTT. Based on the CDR3 plus reference TRBV18 and TRBJ2-2, the full variable domain is NAGVMQNPRHLVRRRGQEARLRCSPMKGHSHVYWYRQLPEEGLKFMVYLQKENIIDESGMPKERFSAEFPKEGPSILRIQQVVRGDSAAYFCASSPNTGHVNTGELFFGEGSRLTVL.

This sequence joins TRBV6-1 and TRBJ2-7; D could derive from TRBD1 or TRBD2 (5 bases each). Germline V lookup: CDR1 MNHNS, CDR2 SASEGT. Between the trimmed V and J ends, which lost 4 bases and 1 base, there was a span of 14 bases. The CDR3 spans 15 residues. The CDR3, as DNA: TGTGCCAGCAGTGCCCGGGACGGGTTATCCTACGAGCAGTACTTC. Translation gives CASSARDGLSYEQYF.

Only one count was recorded for this clone. The chain recombines TRBV21-1 with TRBJ1-2. TRBV21-1 is recorded as a pseudogene. The CDR3 runs to 12 residues. The CDR3 DNA sequence: TGTGCCAGCAGCAAAGAGGTCGATGGCTACACCTTC. Translated: CASSKEVDGYTF.

V is TRBV21-1 and J is TRBJ1-1. TRBV21-1 is listed as a pseudogene. The CDR3 totals 21 residues. The CDR3 region is CASSKGLKGGESELTNTEAFF. CDR3 in DNA: TGTGCCAGCAGCAAAGGCCTAAAGGGGGGGGAGTCAGAACTGACGAACACTGAAGCTTTCTTT.

The table lists this clone with a count of one. V usage is TRBV2 and J usage is TRBJ2-1; D possibly corresponds to TRBD2 (6 bases). The CDR3 totals 16 residues. CDR1 SNHLY and CDR2 FYNNEI come from the germline V gene. Trimming stripped 5 bases from V and 6 bases from J, with 20 bases between. Written as DNA, the CDR3 is TGTGCCAGCAGTCTTTGGAGGGAGGTACCCTTCAATGAGCAGTTCTTC. Protein product: CASSLWREVPFNEQFF. The whole variable domain, remainder taken from reference TRBV2 and TRBJ2-1, is EPEVTQTPSHQVTQMGQEVILRCVPISNHLYFYWYRQILGQKVEFLVSFYNNEISEKSEIFDDQFSVERPDGSNFTLKIRSTKLEDSAMYFCASSLWREVPFNEQFFGPGTRLTVL.

The chain is built from TRBV6-6 and TRBJ1-4, with unresolved D. The CDR3 has 14 residues. Trimming shortened V by 5 bases and J by 8 bases, and 15 bases separated the two germline ends. From germline, CDR1 is MNHNY and CDR2 SVGAGI (reference sequence). CDR3 protein: CASSPQALWEKLFF. The CDR3 DNA is TGTGCCAGCAGTCCCCAGGCCCTTTGGGAAAAACTGTTTTTT.

This chain joins TRBV6-1 and TRBJ2-3; TRBD2 is a possible D gene (6 bases). The CDR3 is made up of 13 amino acids. Germline CDR1 is MNHNS and CDR2 is SASEGT. The V end was cut by 6 bases, the J end by 1 base, with 8 bases between. The CDR3 region is CASSLAGTDTQYF. The CDR3 DNA follows: TGTGCCAGCAGCTTAGCGGGCACAGATACGCAGTATTTT.

V usage is TRBV11-1 and J usage is TRBJ2-1; the match to TRBD2 covers 12 bases. V trimming: 5 bases; J trimming: 6 bases; junction bases outside the gene matches: 5. CDR3 length: 15 residues. From germline, CDR1 is SGHAT and CDR2 FQDESV (reference sequence). CDR3 protein: CASSTPGLAGNEQFF. Here the CDR3 DNA reads TGTGCCAGCAGCACGCCGGGACTAGCGGGCAATGAGCAGTTCTTC.

In its sample, this clone was seen a few times. V is TRBV7-9 and J is TRBJ2-7; D remains unclear. V lost 1 base and J 5 bases, leaving 12 bases between the germline ends. CDR3 length equals 14 residues. Germline lookup yields CDR1 SEHNR and CDR2 FQNEAQ (reference sequence). The CDR3 nucleotides read TGTGCCAGCAGCTTAGAAGGGAAGCGAGACGAGCAGTACTTC. It codes for CASSLEGKRDEQYF. The full variable domain, in which reference TRBV7-9 and TRBJ2-7 provide the parts outside the CDR3, is DTGVSQNPRHKITKRGQNVTFRCDPISEHNRLYWYRQTLGQGPEFLTYFQNEAQLEKSRLLSDRFSAERPKGSFSTLEIQRTEQGDSAMYLCASSLEGKRDEQYFGPGTRLTVT.

The chain has TRBV23-1 and TRBJ2-7, with a tentative D call TRBD1 (6 bases). TRBV23-1 is designated an ORF whose function remains uncertain. The V gene lost 7 bases and the J gene lost 4 bases, with 17 bases spanning the gap. The CDR3 is 14 amino acids. The DNA of the CDR3 is TGCGCCAGCACTCCCCGGGAAGGGGGATACGAGCAGTACTTC. Translated: CASTPREGGYEQYF.

V and J are TRBV7-3 and TRBJ1-1, with a tentative D call TRBD1 (5 bases). This CDR3 is built from 13 residues. V lost 2 bases and J 5 bases, leaving 9 bases between the germline ends. The germline V gene encodes CDR1 SGHTA and CDR2 FQGTGA. As DNA, the CDR3 is TGTGCCAGCAGCTTAGGCAGGGAGACTGAAGCTTTCTTT. Translation: CASSLGRETEAFF.

This chain links TRBV6-5 with TRBJ1-2, with D possibly being TRBD1 (6 bases). Germline V CDR1 and CDR2: MNHEY, SVGAGI. The CDR3 spans 14 residues. Trimming shortened V by 6 bases and J by 6 bases, and 17 bases separated the two germline ends. The CDR3 loop is CASSLTGPFDGYTF. The CDR3 region has the DNA TGTGCCAGCAGCCTCACAGGGCCTTTTGATGGCTACACCTTC.

This chain links TRBV19 with TRBJ2-2; 7 nucleotides line up with TRBD1. The CDR3 runs 16 residues. Germline loops: CDR1 LNHDA, CDR2 SQIVND (reference sequence). Trimming took 6 bases from V and 5 from J; bases not matched to a gene: 12. The CDR3 spells CASRETRTGGTGELFF. The CDR3 nucleotides read TGTGCCAGTAGGGAAACCCGGACAGGAGGAACCGGGGAGCTGTTTTTT.

The count of this clone is one. This sequence joins TRBV7-9 and TRBJ2-1, with 7 positions matching TRBD2. Unmatched junction bases numbered 5, after V lost 0 bases and J lost 9 bases. This CDR3 comprises 14 residues. In germline, CDR1 is SEHNR, CDR2 FQNEAQ (reference sequence). The CDR3 DNA is TGTGCCAGCAGCTTAGCGGGAGGGCCTAGTGAGCAGTTCTTC. Protein: CASSLAGGPSEQFF.

The chain carries TRBV28 and TRBJ2-7; no reliable D call. V was trimmed by 1 base and J by 5 bases, leaving 12 bases between them. CDR1 is MDHEN and CDR2 is SYDVKM in the germline V gene. CDR3 length: 14 amino acids. The CDR3 coding sequence is TGTGCCAGCAGTTTATCGGGCATTGCCCACGAGCAGTACTTC. It translates to CASSLSGIAHEQYF.

This clone was seen only once. This chain joins TRBV5-1 and TRBJ2-3; TRBD1 might be the D (5 bases). Germline-derived CDR1 and CDR2 are SGHRS and YFSETQ. The length of the CDR3 is 16 residues. Trimming pared 4 bases from V and 1 base from J, leaving 16 bases between. The CDR3 nucleotides are TGCGCCAGCAGCCCGGCCAGGGCTTGGGGCACAGATACGCAGTATTTT. This codes for CASSPARAWGTDTQYF. Based on the CDR3 plus reference TRBV5-1 and TRBJ2-3, the full variable domain is KAGVTQTPRYLIKTRGQQVTLSCSPISGHRSVSWYQQTPGQGLQFLFEYFSETQRNKGNFPGRFSGRQFSNSRSEMNVSTLELGDSALYLCASSPARAWGTDTQYFGPGTRLTVL.

The chain employs TRBV5-1 and TRBJ2-7; 7 nucleotides align to TRBD1. The CDR3 is 14 amino acids. Trimming at V came to 4 bases and at J to 5 bases, leaving 9 bases not matched to a gene. Germline V gene sequence: CDR1 SGHRS, CDR2 YFSETQ. The CDR3 region has the DNA TGCGCCAGCAGCCGGGACAGCCCGGCCCACGAGCAGTACTTC. Protein product: CASSRDSPAHEQYF.

Only one count was recorded for this clone. V is TRBV19 and J is TRBJ1-5, with 7 bases lining up with TRBD1. This CDR3 is 15 amino acids long. V lost 3 bases, J lost 3 bases, and 5 bases stayed unmatched. Germline loops: CDR1 LNHDA, CDR2 SQIVND (reference sequence). CDR3 sequence reads: CASSIAGGLNQPQHF. CDR3 coding DNA: TGTGCCAGTAGTATCGCAGGGGGTCTCAATCAGCCCCAGCATTTT. The full variable domain, rest sourced from reference TRBV19 and TRBJ1-5, is DGGITQSPKYLFRKEGQNVTLSCEQNLNHDAMYWYRQDPGQGLRLIYYSQIVNDFQKGDIAEGYSVSREKKESFPLTVTSAQKNPTAFYLCASSIAGGLNQPQHFGDGTRLSIL.

This chain connects TRBV6-6 to TRBJ1-6, with D possibly being TRBD1 (6 bases). The germline gives CDR1 MNHNY, CDR2 SVGAGI (reference sequence). The CDR3 has 14 amino acids. V lost 8 bases and J lost 8, with 16 bases in between. The CDR3 sequence is CASGRDRSYSPLHF. The CDR3 DNA reads TGTGCCAGCGGGAGAGACAGGTCATATTCACCCCTCCACTTT.

V and J are TRBV6-5 and TRBJ2-7; 7 nucleotides align to TRBD1. CDR1 is MNHEY, CDR2 SVGAGI, per germline. The CDR3 spans 11 residues. J gave up 5 bases and V 5 bases, and 0 bases lay outside the gene matches. The CDR3 loop is CASSTGDEQYF. The CDR3 DNA reads TGTGCCAGCAGTACAGGGGACGAGCAGTACTTC.

The chain links TRBV29-1 to TRBJ2-5; TRBD2 is a possible D gene (6 bases). V gave up 0 bases and J gave up 4 bases, with 12 bases separating them. There are 14 residues in the CDR3. Germline-derived CDR1 and CDR2 are SQVTM and ANQGSEA. CDR3 amino acids: CSVEDRGKRETQYF. CDR3 nucleotides: TGCAGCGTTGAAGATCGGGGGAAGCGAGAGACCCAGTACTTC. The full variable domain, rest sourced from reference TRBV29-1 and TRBJ2-5, is SAVISQKPSRDICQRGTSLTIQCQVDSQVTMMFWYRQQPGQSLTLIATANQGSEATYESGFVIDKFPISRPNLTFSTLTVSNMSPEDSSIYLCSVEDRGKRETQYFGPGTRLLVL.

The chain couples TRBV18 to TRBJ2-7; possible D gene TRBD1, 7 bases. The germline V gene encodes CDR1 KGHSH and CDR2 LQKENI. Trimming cost V 1 base and J 5 bases, with 12 bases left between them. There are 14 residues in the CDR3. CDR3 protein: CASSPLAGGHEQYF. CDR3 nucleotides: TGTGCCAGCTCACCACTAGCAGGGGGGCACGAGCAGTACTTC.

The rearrangement uses TRBV6-6 and TRBJ2-7; 8 bases are shared with TRBD1. Germline values: CDR1 MNHNY, CDR2 SVGAGI (reference sequence). The CDR3 has 13 amino acids. Losses at the gene ends were 2 bases for V and 5 bases for J; bases not matched to a gene: 2. The CDR3 region is CASSYGQGNEQYF. DNA for the CDR3: TGTGCCAGCAGTTACGGACAGGGAAACGAGCAGTACTTC.

This rearrangement joins TRBV10-3 to TRBJ1-2; 8 bases are shared with TRBD1. Germline lookup yields CDR1 ENHRY and CDR2 SYGVKD. V was clipped by 10 bases and J by 0 bases; unmatched bases: 13. The length of the CDR3 is 16 residues. CDR3 sequence reads: CATRPGTGPSNYGYTF. The CDR3, as DNA: TGTGCCACTCGTCCCGGGACAGGCCCCTCTAACTATGGCTACACCTTC.

This chain uses TRBV10-1 with TRBJ2-7; perhaps TRBD2 as D (6 bases). The CDR3 length is 14 residues. Germline loops: CDR1 WNHNN, CDR2 SYGVQD (reference sequence). V was cut by 2 bases and J by 1 base, with 9 bases left in between. The CDR3: CASSENRGSYEQYF. The CDR3 DNA is TGCGCCAGCAGTGAGAATCGGGGGTCCTACGAGCAGTACTTC.